The 20 T cell receptor beta chains reported below all come from one sample, sequenced in a study of blood T cells in healthy people across ages. Primed by a sample-barcoded 5' primer and a J-beta primer mix, a second PCR proceeded for 7 to 11 cycles. A single record per CDR3 protein comes from TCRdb applying MiXCR to the 5' RACE reads. Among about 640,000 distinct CDR3 sequences, 58% were seen once, and the ten largest hold 30% to 45%. The sequenced sample was blood. The receptors shown here come from a man between 60 and 75 years old in good health.

This chain joins TRBV10-2 and TRBJ2-7; D possibly matches TRBD1 or TRBD2 (5 bases each). Trimming cost V 6 bases and J 2 bases, with 14 bases left between them. The CDR3 runs 14 residues. Germline lookup yields CDR1 WSHSY and CDR2 SAAADI. The CDR3 DNA sequence: TGCGCCAGCAGATTAGGGGACGGAGCCTACGAGCAGTACTTC. Translated, it gives CASRLGDGAYEQYF.

As concerns this clonotype: One end of the junction is discordant with germline, which a read error may explain. The V gene is TRBV10-3, the J gene TRBJ2-5, with D unclear. The CDR3 contains 11 residues. The germline CDR1 and CDR2 sequences are ENHRY and SYGVKD. CDR3: CAISVSETPYF. The DNA for the CDR3 is TGTGCCATCAGTGTATCAGAGACCCCGTACTTC.

This chain uses TRBV15 with TRBJ2-1; TRBD2 matches 13 bases. This CDR3 spans 17 amino acids. With V trimmed by 8 bases and J by 7 bases, 14 bases remained unmatched. Germline V gives CDR1 LNHNV, CDR2 YYDKDF (reference sequence). The CDR3 sequence is CATSWFTGTSGDNEQFF. CDR3 nucleotide sequence: TGTGCCACCTCCTGGTTCACCGGGACTAGCGGGGATAATGAGCAGTTCTTC.

This clonotype was detected a few times. The chain links TRBV3-1 to TRBJ2-5; 8 bases are a match to TRBD1. Looked up from germline, CDR1 is LGHDT and CDR2 is YNNKEL (reference sequence). This CDR3 has 17 residues. With 1 base clipped from V and 2 bases from J, the junction kept 9 bases outside the gene matches. The CDR3 is CASSQVRTGISQETQYF. In nucleotides, the CDR3 is TGTGCCAGCAGCCAAGTAAGGACAGGGATAAGTCAAGAGACCCAGTACTTC.

A few counts support this clonotype. The chain is built from TRBV27 and TRBJ2-1, with D possibly called TRBD1 or TRBD2 (5 bases each). The germline V gene has CDR1 MNHEY and CDR2 SMNVEV (reference sequence). Deletions cut 2 bases from V and 0 bases from J, with 8 bases between. CDR3 length: 15 amino acids. This CDR3 reads CASSLGTVSYNEQFF. The CDR3 region has the DNA TGTGCCAGCAGTTTAGGGACGGTCTCCTACAATGAGCAGTTCTTC.

This chain connects TRBV7-8 to TRBJ2-5, with D possibly called TRBD1 or TRBD2 (5 bases each). The CDR3 is made up of 13 amino acids. V was pared by 5 bases and J by 6 bases, with 13 bases between. Germline V gene sequence: CDR1 SGHVS, CDR2 FQNEAQ. DNA for the CDR3: TGTGCCAGCAGCAGGGACCCGGGGCAGACCCAGTACTTC. Translation: CASSRDPGQTQYF.

The chain carries TRBV24-1 and TRBJ2-3; 8 bases fit TRBD1. The V segment lost 4 bases and the J segment 5 bases; nucleotides outside the gene matches: 7. The CDR3 has 15 residues. The germline V gene encodes CDR1 KGHDR and CDR2 SFDVKD. The CDR3 sequence is CATSDYRQGRDTQYF. The CDR3 region has the DNA TGTGCCACCAGTGACTACAGACAGGGGAGAGATACGCAGTATTTT.

The chain combines TRBV20-1 with TRBJ2-3; TRBD1 aligns across 7 bases. Germline V lookup: CDR1 DFQATT, CDR2 SNEGSKA (reference sequence). The V and J ends lost 6 bases and 1 base, in that order; junction bases with no gene match: 4. The CDR3 has 13 amino acids. Written as DNA, the CDR3 is TGCAGTGCAACTGGACAGGGCACAGATACGCAGTATTTT. It yields the protein CSATGQGTDTQYF.

There are a few counts of this clonotype. V gene TRBV6-1 combines with J gene TRBJ1-2, with D possibly TRBD1 on 5 matching bases. The germline CDR1 and CDR2 sequences are MNHNS and SASEGT. The V gene lost 4 bases and the J gene lost 7 bases, with 10 bases spanning the gap. The CDR3 loop spans 12 amino acids. CDR3 residues: CASSVAGSGYTF. The CDR3 DNA sequence: TGTGCCAGCAGTGTTGCAGGGAGTGGCTACACCTTC.

This clonotype was found a few times. A read error may produce the germline difference seen at one junction end. The chain combines TRBV7-2 with TRBJ1-5, with TRBD1 matching over 9 bases. The germline CDR1 and CDR2 sequences are SGHTA and FQGNSA. The CDR3 covers 15 residues. The CDR3 reads CASSLRQGVGQPQHF. The CDR3 DNA reads as TGTGCTAGCAGCTTAAGACAGGGGGTCGGTCAGCCCCAGCATTTT.

The genes are TRBV5-6 and TRBJ2-1; maybe TRBD2 (6 bases). Between the trimmed V and J ends, which lost 0 bases and 11 bases, there was a span of 9 bases. This CDR3 has 12 amino acids. Germline V gives CDR1 SGHDT, CDR2 YYEEEE. In DNA form, the CDR3 reads TGTGCCAGCAGCTTGGGGGGGGAGAAGCAGTTCTTC. Translating it yields CASSLGGEKQFF.

The V gene is TRBV10-3, the J gene TRBJ2-2; D perhaps matches TRBD2 (6 bases). The germline gives CDR1 ENHRY, CDR2 SYGVKD. Trimming removed 3 bases from V and 1 base from J, with 12 bases in between. This CDR3 spans 16 amino acids. The CDR3 DNA sequence: TGTGCCATCAGTGAAGGGACTCACGGGAACACCGGGGAGCTGTTTTTT. Translated, it gives CAISEGTHGNTGELFF.

The chain has TRBV5-1 and TRBJ2-5, with 14 positions matching TRBD2. Germline trimming cut 4 bases from V and 6 bases from J; bases unmatched to any gene: 8. Germline V gene lookup returns CDR1 SGHRS and CDR2 YFSETQ. This CDR3 region has 16 residues. In nucleotides, the CDR3 is TGCGCCAGCAGCCCCTGGACTAGCGGGGGGATAAAGACCCAGTACTTC. Translating gives CASSPWTSGGIKTQYF.

The V call is TRBV6-1, the J call TRBJ1-2; possible D gene TRBD1, 5 bases. The V and J ends lost 0 bases and 8 bases respectively, with 16 bases between them. Germline V gives CDR1 MNHNS, CDR2 SASEGT. This CDR3 contains 15 residues. This chain's CDR3 is CASSEATQGGYGYTF. The CDR3 nucleotides read TGTGCCAGCAGTGAAGCGACGCAGGGCGGGTACGGCTACACCTTC.

This clonotype has a handful of counts. This chain joins TRBV24-1 and TRBJ2-3; the D is unclear. CDR1 is KGHDR, CDR2 SFDVKD, per germline. CDR3 length: 13 residues. Trimming removed 2 bases from V and 2 bases from J, with 4 bases in between. The CDR3 protein is CATSDSNTDTQYF. The CDR3, as DNA: TGTGCCACCAGTGATTCAAACACAGATACGCAGTATTTT.

This clonotype was seen a few times. The chain links TRBV5-1 to TRBJ1-2, with 8 bases lining up with TRBD1. V dropped 5 bases and J dropped 8; count of bases not matched to a gene: 5. The CDR3 length is 12 residues. Germline CDR1 reads SGHRS; CDR2 reads YFSETQ. Here the CDR3 reads CASSTTGVGYTF. The CDR3 DNA sequence: TGCGCCAGCAGTACGACAGGGGTCGGCTACACCTTC.

The J gene is TRBJ1-2, the V gene TRBV28; D is undetermined. The germline V and J ends were trimmed by 0 bases and 9 bases, with 8 bases remaining between them. Germline V gene lookup returns CDR1 MDHEN and CDR2 SYDVKM. This CDR3 region has 12 residues. In DNA, the CDR3 is TGTGCCAGCAGTTTATGGGAGGATAGCTACACCTTC. Translated: CASSLWEDSYTF.

The CDR3 coding sequence is TGTGCCAGCAGTGGAAGAGCAGGGGTGCTGGGCGAGCAGTACTTC. Protein: CASSGRAGVLGEQYF. The chain combines TRBV6-1 with TRBJ2-4; a possible D gene is TRBD1 (6 bases). The J call may be wrong; the DNA end is better matched by TRBJ2-7. Germline V lookup: CDR1 MNHNS, CDR2 SASEGT. There are 15 residues in the CDR3.

The chain combines TRBV5-1 with TRBJ2-1, with 11 bases aligning to TRBD2. Germline CDR1 reads SGHRS; CDR2 reads YFSETQ. V trimming: 1 base; J trimming: 8 bases; junction bases outside the gene matches: 5. This CDR3 contains 15 residues. This CDR3 reads CASSLLAGGQYEQFF. The DNA of the CDR3 is TGCGCCAGCAGCTTGCTAGCGGGGGGTCAGTATGAGCAGTTCTTC.

This clonotype was counted a few times. The chain combines TRBV7-8 with TRBJ2-4; TRBD1 matches 10 bases. The J call is in doubt because the DNA end fits TRBJ2-7 better. The CDR3 is 15 residues long. The germline gives CDR1 SGHVS, CDR2 FQNEAQ. The CDR3 reads CASSSPGQGLNEQYF. CDR3 DNA: TGTGCCAGCAGCTCGCCGGGACAGGGGCTAAACGAGCAGTACTTC.